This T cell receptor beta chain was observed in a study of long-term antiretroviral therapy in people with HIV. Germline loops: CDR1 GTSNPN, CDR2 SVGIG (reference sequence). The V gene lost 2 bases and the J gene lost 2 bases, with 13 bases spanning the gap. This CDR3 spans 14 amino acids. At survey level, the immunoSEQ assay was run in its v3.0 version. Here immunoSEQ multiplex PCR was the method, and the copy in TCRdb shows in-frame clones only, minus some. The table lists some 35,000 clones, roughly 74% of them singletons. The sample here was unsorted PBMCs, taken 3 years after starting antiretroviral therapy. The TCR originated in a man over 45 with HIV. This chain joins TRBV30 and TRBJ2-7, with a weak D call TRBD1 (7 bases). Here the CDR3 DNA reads TGTGCCTGGAGTCAGGGCAGGGGGGCCTACGAGCAGTACTTC. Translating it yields CAWSQGRGAYEQYF.